This TCR beta chain was captured by sequencing in a study of metastatic and nonmetastatic thyroid tumors. The overall study: Samples came from malignant and benign thyroid patients, and repertoires were compared across blood and tumor or nodule tissue. Study-level findings and limits: A significant increase in TCR beta diversity was reportedly seen in malignant thyroid tumors relative to benign nodules, in blood and tumor.

The germline V and J ends were trimmed by 0 bases and 4 bases, with 8 bases remaining between them. The CDR3 runs 14 residues. CDR1 and CDR2 (germline): SGHRS, YFSETQ. No treatment of any kind had been given to any patient before thyroid surgery. Original methodology: Construction of a distant-metastasis classifier for papillary thyroid cancer relied on CDR3 differences across clinicopathological groups. TCRdb re-called clones from the PCR reads using MiXCR. These V and J calls are TCRdb output, not the study's own analysis. The sample yields 45,000 to 65,000 clones, more than 15% seen once. This clone was counted ten times or more. Its antigen is not known.

The rearrangement joins TRBV5-1 to TRBJ2-1, with unresolved D. Source material: blood. The sequence was obtained from a female donor with papillary thyroid cancer or a benign thyroid nodule (not recorded which). Some clones in this sample may be carry-over from other donors' samples. DNA for the CDR3: TGCGCCAGCAGCTTGGCTCGTCCTTACAATGAGCAGTTCTTC. Protein sequence: CASSLARPYNEQFF. The whole variable domain, remainder taken from reference TRBV5-1 and TRBJ2-1, is KAGVTQTPRYLIKTRGQQVTLSCSPISGHRSVSWYQQTPGQGLQFLFEYFSETQRNKGNFPGRFSGRQFSNSRSEMNVSTLELGDSALYLCASSLARPYNEQFFGPGTRLTVL.